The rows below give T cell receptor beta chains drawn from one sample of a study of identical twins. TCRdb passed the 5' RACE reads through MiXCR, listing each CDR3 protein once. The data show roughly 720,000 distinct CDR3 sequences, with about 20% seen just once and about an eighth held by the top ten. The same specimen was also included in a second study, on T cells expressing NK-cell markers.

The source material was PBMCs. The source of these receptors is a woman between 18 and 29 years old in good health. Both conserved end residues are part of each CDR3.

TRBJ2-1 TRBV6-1 CATISIAGVNEQFF
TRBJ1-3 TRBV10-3 CAISDRPFATIYF
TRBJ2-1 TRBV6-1 CASTIRTGASSHEQFF
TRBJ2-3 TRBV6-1 CASSPLFSADTQYF
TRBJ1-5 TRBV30 CAWSYSWEPQHF
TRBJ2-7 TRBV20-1 CSARQIAGGFYEQYF
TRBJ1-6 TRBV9 CASSALGGQNNSPLHF
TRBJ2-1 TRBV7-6 CASNPLAGGYNEQFF
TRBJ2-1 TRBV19 CASRPTGGTEQFF
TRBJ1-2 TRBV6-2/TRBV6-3 CASKNRGRTYGYTF
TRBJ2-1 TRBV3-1 CASSQGATGGQAEQFF
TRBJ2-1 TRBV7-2 CASSRSRGAYNEQFF
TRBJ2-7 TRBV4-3 CASSWNLLAGGREQYF
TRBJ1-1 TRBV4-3 CASSQEVKGLNTEAFF
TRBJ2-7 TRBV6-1 CASSEAYAYEQYF
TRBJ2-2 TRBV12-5 CASAPWAGQANTGELFF
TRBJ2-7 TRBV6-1 CASSDLAGGPYEQYF
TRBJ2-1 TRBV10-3 CATTPREGYNEQFF
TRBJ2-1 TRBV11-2 CASSARLAGIYNEQFF
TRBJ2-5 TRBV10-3 CAISEVAGGETQYF
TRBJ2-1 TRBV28 CASSLRPQGTSGEEQFF
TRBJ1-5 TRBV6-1 CASSGDRVLGQPQHF
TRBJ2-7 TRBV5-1 CASRYGLAGARYEQYF
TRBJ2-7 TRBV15 CATSRGRLRSEQYF
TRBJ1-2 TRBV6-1 CASSDEGTGAFGYTF
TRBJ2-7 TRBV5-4 CASSLDYTYEQYF
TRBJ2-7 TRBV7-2 CASSFGSGRTYEQYF
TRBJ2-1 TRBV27 CASSLTGSEQFF
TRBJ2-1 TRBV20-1 CSARHPGLAAYNEQFF
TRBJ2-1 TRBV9 CASSVSVSSYNEQFF
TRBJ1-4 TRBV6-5 CASSYSGGRTNEKLFF
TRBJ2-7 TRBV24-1 CATAAGRPPYEQYF
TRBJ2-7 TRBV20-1 CSARPGTSGGDEQYF
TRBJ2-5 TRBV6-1 CASTIRLARKETQYF
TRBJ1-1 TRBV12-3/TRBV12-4 CASSVDSVNTEAFF
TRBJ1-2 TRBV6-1 CASSEAHGSGYTF
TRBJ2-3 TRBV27 CASSEMTSVGTDTQYF
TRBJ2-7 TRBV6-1 CASGARYYEQYF
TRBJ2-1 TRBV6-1 CASSPHPSGGYNEQFF
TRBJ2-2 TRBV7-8 CASRRGAGELFF
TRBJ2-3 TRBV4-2 CARSPGLDWGNTDTQYF
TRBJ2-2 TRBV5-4 CASSQGTGGIGELFF
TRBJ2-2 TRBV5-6 CASSLLGTGGTGELFF
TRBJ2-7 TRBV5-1 CASSLGGQGTYEQYF
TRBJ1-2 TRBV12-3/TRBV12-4 CASSLGLAGGYGYTF
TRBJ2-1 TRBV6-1 CASRQGGGRSSYNEQFF
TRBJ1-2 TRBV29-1 CSVGGGQGTYGYTF
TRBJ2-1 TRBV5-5 CASSSGTSGSYQRNEQFF
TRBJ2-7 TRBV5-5 CASSLEIRQYF
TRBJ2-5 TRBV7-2 CASSLTIRETQYF
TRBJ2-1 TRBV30 CAWTSANTGRWGNEQFF
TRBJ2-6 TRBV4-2 CASSQDVTAGANVLTF